The clone carrying this TCR beta chain was detected a few times. These data originate in a study of blood T cell repertoires in COVID-19. The overall study: Sample material is recorded as cDNA or gDNA derived from T cells, B-cell-depleted T cells, or PBMCs.

Libraries were prepared by immunoSEQ multiplex PCR; TCRdb keeps only in-frame clonotypes and omits some of them. This table has about 400,000 clones, approximately 87% appearing once. The CDR3 consists of 13 residues. Trimming removed 4 bases at V and 3 bases at J, with 9 bases between. Germline V gene data show CDR1 as SGHTA and CDR2 as FQGNSA. The chain joins TRBV7-2 to TRBJ1-1; D possibly corresponds to TRBD1 (6 bases). Material: PBMCs or T cells enriched from blood (not recorded which). This clonotype originated in a woman in her 30s with acute COVID-19. The DNA for the CDR3 is TGTGCCAGCAGCTACAGGGTGGACACTGAAGCTTTCTTT. Its translation is CASSYRVDTEAFF.